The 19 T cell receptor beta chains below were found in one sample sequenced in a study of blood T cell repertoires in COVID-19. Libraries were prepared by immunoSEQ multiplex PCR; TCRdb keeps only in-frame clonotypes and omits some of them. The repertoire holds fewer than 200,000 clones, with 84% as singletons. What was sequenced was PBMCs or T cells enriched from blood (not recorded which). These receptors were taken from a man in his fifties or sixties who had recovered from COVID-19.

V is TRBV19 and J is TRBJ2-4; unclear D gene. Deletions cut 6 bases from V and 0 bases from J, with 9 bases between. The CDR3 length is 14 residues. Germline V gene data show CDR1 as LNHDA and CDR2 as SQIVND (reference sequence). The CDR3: CASREQLAKNIQYF. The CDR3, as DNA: TGTGCCAGTAGGGAACAGCTAGCCAAAAACATTCAGTACTTC.

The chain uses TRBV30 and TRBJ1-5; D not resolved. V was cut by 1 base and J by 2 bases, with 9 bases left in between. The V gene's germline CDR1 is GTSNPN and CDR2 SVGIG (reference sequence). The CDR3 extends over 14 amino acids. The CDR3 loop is CAWSDLSGNQPQHF. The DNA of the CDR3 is TGTGCCTGGAGTGACCTAAGTGGCAATCAGCCCCAGCATTTT.

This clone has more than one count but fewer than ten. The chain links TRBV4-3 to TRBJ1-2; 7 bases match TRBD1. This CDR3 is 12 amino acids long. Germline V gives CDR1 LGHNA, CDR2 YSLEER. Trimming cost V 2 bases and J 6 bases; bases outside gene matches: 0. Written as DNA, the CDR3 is TGCGCCAGCAGCCAAACAGGGGATGGCTACACCTTC. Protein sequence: CASSQTGDGYTF.

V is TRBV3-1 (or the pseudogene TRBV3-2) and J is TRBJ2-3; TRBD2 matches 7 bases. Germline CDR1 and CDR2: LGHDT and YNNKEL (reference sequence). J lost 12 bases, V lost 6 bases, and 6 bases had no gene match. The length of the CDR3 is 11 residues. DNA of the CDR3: TGTGCCAGCAGTCTTACTAGCGTACAGTATTTT. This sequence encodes CASSLTSVQYF.

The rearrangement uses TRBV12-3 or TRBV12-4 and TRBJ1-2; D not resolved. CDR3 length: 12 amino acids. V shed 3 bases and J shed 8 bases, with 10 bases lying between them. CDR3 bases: TGTGCCAGCAGTTTTCCGGTCGGGGGCTACACCTTC. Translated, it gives CASSFPVGGYTF.

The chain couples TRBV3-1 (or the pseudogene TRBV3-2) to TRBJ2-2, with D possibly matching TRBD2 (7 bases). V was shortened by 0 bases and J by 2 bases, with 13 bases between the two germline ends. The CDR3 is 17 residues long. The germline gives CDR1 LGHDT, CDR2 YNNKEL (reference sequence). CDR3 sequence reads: CASSQDRGGPNTGELFF. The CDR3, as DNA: TGTGCCAGCAGCCAAGATAGGGGGGGTCCCAACACCGGGGAGCTGTTTTTT.

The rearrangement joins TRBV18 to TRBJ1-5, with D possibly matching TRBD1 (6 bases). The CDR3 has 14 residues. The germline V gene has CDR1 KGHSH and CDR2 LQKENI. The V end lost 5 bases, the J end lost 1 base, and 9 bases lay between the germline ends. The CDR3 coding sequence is TGTGCCAGCTCAGATGGACAGAGCAATCAGCCCCAGCATTTT. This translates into CASSDGQSNQPQHF.

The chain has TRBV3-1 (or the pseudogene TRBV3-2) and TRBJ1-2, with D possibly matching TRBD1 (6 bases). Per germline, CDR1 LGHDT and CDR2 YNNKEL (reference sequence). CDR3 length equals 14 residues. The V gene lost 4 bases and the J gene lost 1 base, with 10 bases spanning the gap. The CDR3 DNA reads TGTGCCAGCAGCCGAGCGACAGGTAACTATGGCTACACCTTC. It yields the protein CASSRATGNYGYTF.

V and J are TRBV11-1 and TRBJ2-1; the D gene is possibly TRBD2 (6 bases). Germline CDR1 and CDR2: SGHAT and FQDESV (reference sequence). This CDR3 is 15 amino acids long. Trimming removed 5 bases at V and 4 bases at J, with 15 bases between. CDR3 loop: CASSRRDLNYNEQFF. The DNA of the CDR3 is TGTGCCAGCAGCCGACGGGACTTGAATTACAATGAGCAGTTCTTC.

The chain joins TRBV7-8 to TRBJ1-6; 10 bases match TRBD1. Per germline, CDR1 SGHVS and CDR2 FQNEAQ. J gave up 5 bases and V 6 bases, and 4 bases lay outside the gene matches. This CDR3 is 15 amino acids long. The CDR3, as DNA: TGTGCCAGCAGTCAGGGACAGGGGAATAATTCACCCCTCCACTTT. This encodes CASSQGQGNNSPLHF.

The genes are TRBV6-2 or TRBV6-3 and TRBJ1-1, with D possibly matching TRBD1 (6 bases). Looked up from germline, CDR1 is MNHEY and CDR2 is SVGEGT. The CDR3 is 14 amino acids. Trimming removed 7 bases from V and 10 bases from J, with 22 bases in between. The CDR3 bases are TGTGCCAGCACCCCCACCGGGACAACTTACGGAGCTTTCTTT. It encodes CASTPTGTTYGAFF.

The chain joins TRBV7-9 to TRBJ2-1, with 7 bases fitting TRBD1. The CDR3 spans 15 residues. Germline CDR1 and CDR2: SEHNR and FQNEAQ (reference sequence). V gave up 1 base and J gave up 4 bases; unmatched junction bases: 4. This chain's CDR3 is CASSLGQGWYNEQFF. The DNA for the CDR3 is TGTGCCAGCAGCTTAGGACAGGGATGGTACAATGAGCAGTTCTTC.

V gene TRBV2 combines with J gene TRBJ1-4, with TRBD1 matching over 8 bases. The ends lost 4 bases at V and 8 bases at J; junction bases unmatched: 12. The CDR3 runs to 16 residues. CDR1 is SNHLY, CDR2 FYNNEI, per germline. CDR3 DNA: TGTGCCAGCAGTGCCCTCTCACAGGGGGTCGGAGAAAAACTGTTTTTT. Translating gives CASSALSQGVGEKLFF.

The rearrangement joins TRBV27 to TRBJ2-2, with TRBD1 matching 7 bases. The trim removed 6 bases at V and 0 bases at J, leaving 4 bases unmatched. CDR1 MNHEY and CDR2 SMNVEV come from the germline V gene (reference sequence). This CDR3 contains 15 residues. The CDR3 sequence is CASRRGGPNTGELFF. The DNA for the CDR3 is TGTGCCAGCAGACGAGGGGGCCCGAACACCGGGGAGCTGTTTTTT.

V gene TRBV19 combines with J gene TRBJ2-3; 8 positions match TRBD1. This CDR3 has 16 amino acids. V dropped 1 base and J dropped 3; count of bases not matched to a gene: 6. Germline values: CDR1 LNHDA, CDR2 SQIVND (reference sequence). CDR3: CASSIGQGKGTDTQYF. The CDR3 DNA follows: TGTGCCAGTAGTATAGGACAGGGGAAGGGGACAGATACGCAGTATTTT.

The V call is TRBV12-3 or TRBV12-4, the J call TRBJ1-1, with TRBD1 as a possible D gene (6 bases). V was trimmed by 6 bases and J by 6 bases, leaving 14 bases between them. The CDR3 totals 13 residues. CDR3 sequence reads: CASSLRGKSEAFF. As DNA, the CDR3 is TGTGCCAGCAGCCTCAGGGGTAAGTCTGAAGCTTTCTTT.

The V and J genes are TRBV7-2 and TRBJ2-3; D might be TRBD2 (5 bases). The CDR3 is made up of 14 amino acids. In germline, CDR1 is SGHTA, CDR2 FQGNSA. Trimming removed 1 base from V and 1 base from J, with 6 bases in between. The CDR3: CASSLGTGTDTQYF. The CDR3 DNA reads TGTGCCAGCAGCTTAGGGACTGGCACAGATACGCAGTATTTT. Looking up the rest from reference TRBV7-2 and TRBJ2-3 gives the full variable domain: GAGVSQSPSNKVTEKGKDVELRCDPISGHTALYWYRQSLGQGLEFLIYFQGNSAPDKSGLPSDRFSAERTGGSVSTLTIQRTQQEDSAVYLCASSLGTGTDTQYFGPGTRLTVL.

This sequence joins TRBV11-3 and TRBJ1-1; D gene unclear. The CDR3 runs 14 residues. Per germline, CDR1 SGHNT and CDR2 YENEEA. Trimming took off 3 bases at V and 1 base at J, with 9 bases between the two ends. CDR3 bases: TGTGCCAGCAGCTTTCTGCCAGGGAACACTGAAGCTTTCTTT. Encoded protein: CASSFLPGNTEAFF.

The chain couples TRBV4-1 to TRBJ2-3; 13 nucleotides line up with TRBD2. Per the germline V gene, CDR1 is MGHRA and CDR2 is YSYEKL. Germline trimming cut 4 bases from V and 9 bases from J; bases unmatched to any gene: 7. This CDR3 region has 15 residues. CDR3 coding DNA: TGCGCCAGCAGCCCTCGGACTAGCGGGGGCGCAACGCAGTATTTT. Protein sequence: CASSPRTSGGATQYF.